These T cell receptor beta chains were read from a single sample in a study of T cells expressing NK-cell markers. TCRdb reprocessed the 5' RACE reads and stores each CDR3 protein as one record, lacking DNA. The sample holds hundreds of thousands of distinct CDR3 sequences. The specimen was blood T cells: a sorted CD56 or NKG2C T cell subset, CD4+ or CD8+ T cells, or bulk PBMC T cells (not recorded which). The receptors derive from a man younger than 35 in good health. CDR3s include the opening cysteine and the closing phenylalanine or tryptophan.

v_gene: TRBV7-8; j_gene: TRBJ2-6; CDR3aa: CASSEIRTSGANVLTF
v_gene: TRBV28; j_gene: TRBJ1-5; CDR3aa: CASSPMREAHQPQHF
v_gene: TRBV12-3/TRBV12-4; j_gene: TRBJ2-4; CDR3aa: CASSLSSGMIGNIQYF
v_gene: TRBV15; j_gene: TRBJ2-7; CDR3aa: CATSRGEGSEQYF
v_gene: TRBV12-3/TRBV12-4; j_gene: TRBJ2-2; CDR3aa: CASSLGGNTGELFF
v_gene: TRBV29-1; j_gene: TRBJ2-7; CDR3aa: CSVATGGGGHPGEQYF
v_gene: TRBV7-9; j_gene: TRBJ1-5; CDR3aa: CASSSGQGSSNQPQHF
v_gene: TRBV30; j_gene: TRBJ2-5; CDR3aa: CAWKAGEETQYF
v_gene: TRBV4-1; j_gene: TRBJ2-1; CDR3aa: CASSQGPSGASYNEQFF
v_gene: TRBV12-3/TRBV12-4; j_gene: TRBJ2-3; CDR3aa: CASREGPRYTDTQYF
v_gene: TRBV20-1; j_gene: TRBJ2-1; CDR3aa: CSARPSLGDNEQFF
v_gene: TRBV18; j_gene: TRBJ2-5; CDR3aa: CASSLSGGWETQYF
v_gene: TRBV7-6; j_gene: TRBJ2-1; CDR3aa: CASSYTGPNEQFF
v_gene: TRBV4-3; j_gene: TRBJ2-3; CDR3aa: CASSQDSASDTQYF
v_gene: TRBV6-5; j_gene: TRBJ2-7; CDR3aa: CASSPLKGTPIYEQYF
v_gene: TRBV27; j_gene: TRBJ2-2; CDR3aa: CATSPGPRRPEWTGELFF
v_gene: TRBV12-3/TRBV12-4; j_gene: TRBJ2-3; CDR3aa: CASRGGAGAPDTQYF
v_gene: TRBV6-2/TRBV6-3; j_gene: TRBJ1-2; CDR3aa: CASSYLGTVYGYTF
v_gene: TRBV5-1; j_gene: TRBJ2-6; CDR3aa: CASRLGQGAGANVLTF
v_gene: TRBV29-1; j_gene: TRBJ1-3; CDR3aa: CSVEDRRAGNTIYF
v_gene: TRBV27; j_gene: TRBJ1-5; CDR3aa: CASSAGQGRQPQHF
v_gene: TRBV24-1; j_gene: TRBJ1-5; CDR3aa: CATSYGGQGQPQHF
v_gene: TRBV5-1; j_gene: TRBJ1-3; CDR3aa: CASSWDSNSGNTIYF
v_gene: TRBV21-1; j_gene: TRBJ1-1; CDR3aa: CASSAGAQGWEAFF
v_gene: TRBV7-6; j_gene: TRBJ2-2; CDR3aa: CASSLSVSTGELFF
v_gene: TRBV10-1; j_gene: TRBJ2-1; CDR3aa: CASSEAGGEQFF
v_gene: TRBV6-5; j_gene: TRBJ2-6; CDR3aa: CASSYLTGLNVLTF
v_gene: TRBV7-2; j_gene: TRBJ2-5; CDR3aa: CASRPNTGLETQYF
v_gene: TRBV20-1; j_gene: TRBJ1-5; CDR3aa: CSARTESNQPQHF
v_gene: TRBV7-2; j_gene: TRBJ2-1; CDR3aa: CASSLDRLGTEQFF
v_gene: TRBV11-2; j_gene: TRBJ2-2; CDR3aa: CASSPPGSRAANTGELFF
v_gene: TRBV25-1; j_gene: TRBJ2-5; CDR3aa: CASSDRNEETQYF
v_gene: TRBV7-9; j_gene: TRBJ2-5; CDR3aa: CASRRRGFGETQYF
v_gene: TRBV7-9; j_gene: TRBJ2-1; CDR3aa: CASSPQEEQFF
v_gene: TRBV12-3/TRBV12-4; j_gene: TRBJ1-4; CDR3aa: CASSLFQGGTNEKLFF
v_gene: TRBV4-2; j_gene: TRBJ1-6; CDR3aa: CASSPGGEGPLHF
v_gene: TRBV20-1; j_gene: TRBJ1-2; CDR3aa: CSARTGSSGGYTF
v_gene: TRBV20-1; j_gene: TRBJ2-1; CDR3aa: CSARDSRSYNEQFF
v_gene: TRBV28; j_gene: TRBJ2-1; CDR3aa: CASRPTGLLNEQFF
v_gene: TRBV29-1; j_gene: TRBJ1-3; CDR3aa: CSVATARRGNTIYF
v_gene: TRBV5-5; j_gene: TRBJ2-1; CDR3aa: CASSFGTPTSYNEQFF
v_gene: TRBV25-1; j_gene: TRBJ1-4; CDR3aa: CAGDTVREKLFF
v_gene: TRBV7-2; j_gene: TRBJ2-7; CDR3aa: CASSPGREYEQYF
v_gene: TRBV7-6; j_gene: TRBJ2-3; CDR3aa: CASALNRGDDTQYF